In this sample, the clone carrying this T cell receptor (beta chain) turned up many times. Its antigen is not identified. In germline, CDR1 is GTSNPN, CDR2 SVGIG (reference sequence). CDR3 length: 17 residues. V dropped 2 bases and J dropped 1; count of bases not matched to a gene: 8. This sample stems from a study of early T cells in non-severe SARS-CoV-2 infection. Overall study context: The chains were unpaired, and the sequenced material was bulk RNA from unsorted whole blood.

Each single cDNA molecule received a unique molecular identifier. In TCRdb, the 5' RACE reads were re-called with MiXCR into one record per CDR3 protein. The table records roughly 40,000 distinct CDR3 sequences, roughly 4% of them present only once. Whole-study results and caveats: Matches to VDJdb favored anti-spike CD8 responses and missed private and CD4 specificities.

Sequenced: whole blood. The sequence was obtained from an adult who was a healthcare worker with PCR-confirmed SARS-CoV-2 infection or an uninfected control (not recorded which). The chain employs TRBV30 and TRBJ2-3, with 11 bases identical to TRBD2. In DNA form, the CDR3 reads TGTGCCTGGAGTCCCCCCTTACTAGCGGGGGGCACAGATACGCAGTATTTT. The encoded protein is CAWSPPLLAGGTDTQYF.